This TCR beta chain stems from a study of blood T cell repertoires in COVID-19. Study at large: In each case, the material was cDNA or gDNA derived from T cells, B-cell-depleted T cells, or PBMCs.

Across about two dozen US areas, participants ranged in age from roughly 18 to 89 years. Symptom resolution, clearance, or two negative PCRs marked donors in Cohort 3 as recovered. The CDR3 runs to 14 residues. Trimming stripped 0 bases from V and 13 bases from J, with 14 bases between. Germline V gives CDR1 SGDLS, CDR2 YYNGEE. The protocol was immunoSEQ multiplex PCR, while the TCRdb copy is restricted to in-frame clones and leaves out a portion. The sample contains over 200,000 clones, 80% to 90% of which appear only once. Sequencing was done on a sample of PBMCs or T cells enriched from blood (not recorded which). The TCR originated in a woman aged 50 to 65 who had recovered from COVID-19. The rearrangement uses TRBV9 and TRBJ1-6, with D possibly TRBD1 on 6 matching bases. The DNA of the CDR3 is TGTGCCAGCAGCGTAGGGCCAACTCAGGGGCCCCTCCACTTT. Translation: CASSVGPTQGPLHF. The variable domain in full, completed from reference TRBV9 and TRBJ1-6, reads DSGVTQTPKHLITATGQRVTLRCSPRSGDLSVYWYQQSLDQGLQFLIQYYNGEERAKGNILERFSAQQFPDLHSELNLSSLELGDSALYFCASSVGPTQGPLHFGNGTRLTVT.